These 28 T cell receptor beta chains were all obtained from the same sample, sequenced in a study of blood T cell repertoires in COVID-19. Using immunoSEQ multiplex PCR, the repertoire was profiled, and TCRdb retains in-frame clones only, with some absent. The sample contains fewer than 250,000 clones, roughly 86% of which appear only once. Specimen: peripheral blood. The receptors were gathered from a woman aged 55-75 years who had recovered from COVID-19.

This clone came up a few times. The chain couples TRBV6-2 or TRBV6-3 to TRBJ1-5; TRBD1 is a possible D gene (5 bases). Germline values: CDR1 MNHEY, CDR2 SVGEGT. CDR3 length: 17 amino acids. The V gene lost 2 bases and the J gene lost 5 bases, with 19 bases spanning the gap. The CDR3: CASSYPTWTLLYQPQHF. In DNA form, the CDR3 reads TGTGCCAGCAGTTACCCGACCTGGACACTTCTTTATCAGCCCCAGCATTTT.

The chain joins TRBV6-6 to TRBJ2-4, with no clear D. The germline CDR1 and CDR2 sequences are MNHNY and SVGAGI (reference sequence). This CDR3 is built from 16 residues. The V end lost 2 bases, the J end lost 6 bases, and 17 bases lay between the germline ends. The CDR3 DNA follows: TGTGCCAGCAGTTACAGTGGAGAATTCAGAGCAAACATTCAGTACTTC. Translating gives CASSYSGEFRANIQYF.

The chain combines TRBV28 with TRBJ2-7; TRBD1 agrees at 9 bases. Germline CDR1 is MDHEN and CDR2 is SYDVKM. V shed 4 bases, J shed 3 bases, and the junction held 4 bases outside the gene matches. The CDR3 has 14 amino acids. CDR3: CASSSGTGIYEQYF. Here the CDR3 DNA reads TGTGCCAGCAGTTCCGGGACAGGGATCTACGAGCAGTACTTC.

V usage is TRBV5-5 and J usage is TRBJ1-5, with no clear D. Germline CDR1 reads SGHKS; CDR2 reads YYEKEE (reference sequence). This CDR3 has 16 residues. Trimming left V 0 bases short and J 5 bases short, with 15 bases between. CDR3 sequence: CASSLEVGLTYQPQHF. DNA of the CDR3: TGTGCCAGCAGCTTGGAGGTTGGGTTGACTTATCAGCCCCAGCATTTT.

The V and J genes are TRBV3-1 (or the pseudogene TRBV3-2) and TRBJ2-2; TRBD2 matches at 7 bases. After removal of 4 bases from V and 5 bases from J, the junction contained 7 bases not matched to a gene. The CDR3 has 15 residues. CDR1 is LGHDT and CDR2 is YNNKEL in the germline V gene (reference sequence). Written as DNA, the CDR3 is TGTGCCAGCAGCCTTGGACTAGTGGGTACCGGGGAGCTGTTTTTT. It yields the protein CASSLGLVGTGELFF.

V and J are TRBV7-3 and TRBJ1-1, with 8 positions matching TRBD1. This CDR3 spans 13 amino acids. The V and J ends lost 3 bases and 7 bases, in that order; junction bases with no gene match: 4. The germline CDR1 and CDR2 sequences are SGHTA and FQGTGA. Here the CDR3 DNA reads TGTGCCAGCAGCTTTTCAGGGGGCGGTGAAGCTTTCTTT. Its translation: CASSFSGGGEAFF.

This clone was seen only once. The chain carries TRBV28 and TRBJ2-1; 9 bases are shared with TRBD1. The CDR3 runs 15 residues. Germline CDR1 is MDHEN and CDR2 is SYDVKM. The ends lost 5 bases at V and 9 bases at J; junction bases unmatched: 11. CDR3 region: CASSGPGTGFVEQFF. CDR3 in DNA: TGTGCCAGCAGTGGACCCGGGACAGGGTTCGTTGAGCAGTTCTTC.

The V and J genes are TRBV6-5 and TRBJ2-5; TRBD1 matches 8 bases. This CDR3 is built from 14 residues. CDR1 is MNHEY and CDR2 is SVGAGI in the germline V gene. After removal of 4 bases from V and 2 bases from J, the junction contained 3 bases not matched to a gene. The CDR3 nucleotides read TGTGCCAGCAGTTCCGGGACAGGACAAGAGACCCAGTACTTC. It yields the protein CASSSGTGQETQYF.

The chain carries TRBV6-6 and TRBJ1-6; 7 bases agree with TRBD1. The junction had 19 bases not matched to a gene; V was cut back by 5 bases and J by 9 bases. Germline CDR1 reads MNHNY; CDR2 reads SVGAGI (reference sequence). This CDR3 is built from 18 residues. Here the CDR3 DNA reads TGTGCCAGCAGTCTCCGCCAAACCGGGCCAGGGGGGATTTCACCCCTCCACTTT. This codes for CASSLRQTGPGGISPLHF.

The chain has TRBV7-2 and TRBJ2-2, with 10 bases aligning to TRBD2. J was trimmed by 7 bases and V by 1 base; bases with no gene match: 6. CDR1 SGHTA and CDR2 FQGNSA come from the germline V gene. This CDR3 region has 16 residues. The DNA of the CDR3 is TGTGCCAGCAGCTTAGACGCCACTAGCGGGGTCGGGGAGCTGTTTTTT. Its translation is CASSLDATSGVGELFF. The entire variable domain, with the rest obtained from reference TRBV7-2 and TRBJ2-2, is as follows: GAGVSQSPSNKVTEKGKDVELRCDPISGHTALYWYRQSLGQGLEFLIYFQGNSAPDKSGLPSDRFSAERTGGSVSTLTIQRTQQEDSAVYLCASSLDATSGVGELFFGEGSRLTVL.

The V and J genes are TRBV5-6 and TRBJ1-2; TRBD1 agrees at 7 bases. The CDR3 covers 16 residues. The germline gives CDR1 SGHDT, CDR2 YYEEEE. V shed 1 base, J shed 7 bases, and the junction held 13 bases outside the gene matches. CDR3 nucleotide sequence: TGTGCCAGCAGCTTGTGGGCGGCGGGACCAGGGGGTGGCTACACCTTC. Translation: CASSLWAAGPGGGYTF.

This sequence joins TRBV7-9 and TRBJ1-4; 8 bases line up with TRBD1. Germline-derived CDR1 and CDR2 are SEHNR and FQNEAQ (reference sequence). The V and J ends lost 6 bases and 8 bases, in that order; junction bases with no gene match: 5. This CDR3 region has 13 residues. The CDR3: CASRGTGREKLFF. The CDR3 region has the DNA TGTGCCAGCAGAGGGACAGGACGCGAAAAACTGTTTTTT.

This clone was detected only once. CDR3 in DNA: TGTGCCAGCAGCGTCAAATCGGGGGACCGGGTCCATACGCAGTATTTT. Amino acid sequence: CASSVKSGDRVHTQYF. This chain joins TRBV7-3 and TRBJ2-3; tentatively, D is TRBD2 (6 bases). CDR3 size: 16 residues. The germline V gene has CDR1 SGHTA and CDR2 FQGTGA. Between the trimmed V and J ends, which lost 5 bases and 7 bases, there was a span of 22 bases.

This chain connects TRBV14 to TRBJ2-5, with TRBD1 as a possible D gene (6 bases). The CDR3 runs to 14 residues. Germline V gives CDR1 SGHDN, CDR2 FVKESK. Trimming shortened V by 5 bases and J by 5 bases, and 15 bases separated the two germline ends. DNA of the CDR3: TGTGCCAGCAGCTCAGACAGGTCCTTGGAGACCCAGTACTTC. Protein product: CASSSDRSLETQYF.

This chain connects TRBV2 to TRBJ1-5, with a possible D match to TRBD1 (6 bases). Germline V gives CDR1 SNHLY, CDR2 FYNNEI. The germline V and J ends were trimmed by 5 bases and 3 bases, with 14 bases remaining between them. There are 15 residues in the CDR3. This CDR3 is CASSPVRGYNQPQHF. In DNA form, the CDR3 reads TGTGCCAGCAGTCCGGTAAGGGGGTACAATCAGCCCCAGCATTTT.

This chain links TRBV7-9 with TRBJ1-6; 7 positions match TRBD1. Germline V gene data show CDR1 as SEHNR and CDR2 as FQNEAQ (reference sequence). CDR3 length: 17 residues. The V segment lost 2 bases and the J segment 6 bases; nucleotides outside the gene matches: 10. The CDR3 loop is CASSLLGGSWSNSPLHF. The CDR3 nucleotides are TGTGCCAGCAGCTTACTAGGGGGCTCGTGGAGTAATTCACCCCTCCACTTT. The variable domain in full, with the rest retrieved from reference TRBV7-9 and TRBJ1-6, is DTGVSQNPRHKITKRGQNVTFRCDPISEHNRLYWYRQTLGQGPEFLTYFQNEAQLEKSRLLSDRFSAERPKGSFSTLEIQRTEQGDSAMYLCASSLLGGSWSNSPLHFGNGTRLTVT.

Notes on this clone: The sample has other DNA sequences that encode this CDR3 too. The V call is TRBV12-3 or TRBV12-4, the J call TRBJ1-2, with D hard to call. The CDR3 is 12 residues long. V lost 6 bases and J lost 5, with 10 bases in between. The CDR3 sequence is CASSRTGYGYTF. The DNA for the CDR3 is TGTGCCAGCAGCCGTACTGGTTATGGCTACACCTTC.

J is TRBJ2-6 and V is TRBV27; 12 positions match TRBD1. Trimming removed 0 bases from V and 0 bases from J; junction bases left unmatched: 12. The CDR3 consists of 22 residues. Germline values: CDR1 MNHEY, CDR2 SMNVEV (reference sequence). This CDR3 reads CASSLSIPGQGAFSSGANVLTF. CDR3 DNA: TGTGCCAGCAGTTTATCGATCCCGGGACAGGGGGCGTTCTCCTCTGGGGCCAACGTCCTGACTTTC.

This clone was observed a handful of times. The chain carries TRBV5-1 and TRBJ2-5, with D tentatively TRBD2 (5 bases). The V end lost 1 base, the J end lost 5 bases, and 9 bases lay between the germline ends. Germline values: CDR1 SGHRS, CDR2 YFSETQ. The CDR3 runs 13 residues. CDR3 loop: CASSLMGEETQYF. Written as DNA, the CDR3 is TGCGCCAGCAGCTTGATGGGAGAGGAGACCCAGTACTTC.

The CDR3 nucleotides read TGTGCCAGCAGGGGGGGACAGGGGTACGAGCAGTACTTC. Its translation is CASRGGQGYEQYF. The chain is built from TRBV28 and TRBJ2-7; TRBD1 aligns across 10 bases. From germline, CDR1 is MDHEN and CDR2 SYDVKM. Trimming removed 6 bases from V and 4 bases from J; junction bases left unmatched: 3. The CDR3 length is 13 residues. The entire variable domain, with the rest obtained from reference TRBV28 and TRBJ2-7, is as follows: DVKVTQSSRYLVKRTGEKVFLECVQDMDHENMFWYRQDPGLGLRLIYFSYDVKMKEKGDIPEGYSVSREKKERFSLILESASTNQTSMYLCASRGGQGYEQYFGPGTRLTVT.

The J gene is TRBJ1-6, the V gene TRBV14, with 8 bases identical to TRBD1. The V segment lost 3 bases and the J segment 6 bases; nucleotides outside the gene matches: 10. From germline, CDR1 is SGHDN and CDR2 FVKESK. This CDR3 comprises 17 residues. CDR3 in DNA: TGTGCCAGCAGCCACGCCATTCCGGGACAGGTTAATTCACCCCTCCACTTT. The encoded protein is CASSHAIPGQVNSPLHF.

The gene calls are TRBV6-4 and TRBJ2-7; D is ambiguous. Germline CDR1 MRHNA, CDR2 SNTAGT. CDR3 length: 13 amino acids. V was trimmed by 3 bases and J by 6 bases, leaving 12 bases between them. CDR3 in amino acids: CASSERGGGEQYF. CDR3 DNA sequence: TGTGCCAGCAGTGAGAGAGGTGGTGGCGAGCAGTACTTC.

The rearrangement joins TRBV27 to TRBJ1-2; 9 nucleotides match TRBD1. The CDR3 totals 14 residues. Germline V gives CDR1 MNHEY, CDR2 SMNVEV (reference sequence). Trimming removed 4 bases from V and 8 bases from J; junction bases left unmatched: 8. The CDR3 reads CASSYNTGGGGYTF. The CDR3 nucleotides are TGTGCCAGCAGTTACAACACAGGGGGCGGCGGCTACACCTTC.

This clone was picked up a small number of times. This sequence joins TRBV4-3 and TRBJ2-3; no clear D. The CDR3 is made up of 15 amino acids. Germline V CDR1 and CDR2: LGHNA, YSLEER. V was shortened by 4 bases and J by 0 bases, with 11 bases between the two germline ends. The CDR3 DNA reads as TGCGCCAGCAGCCCTTACTTGGTGAGCACAGATACGCAGTATTTT. Residues: CASSPYLVSTDTQYF.

This chain links TRBV18 with TRBJ2-7; D might be TRBD1 (7 bases). The CDR3 contains 17 residues. CDR1 is KGHSH, CDR2 LQKENI, per germline. V was trimmed by 2 bases and J by 3 bases, leaving 20 bases between them. CDR3: CASSPRPQGGTNYEQYF. CDR3 DNA: TGTGCCAGCTCACCAAGACCGCAGGGGGGAACCAACTACGAGCAGTACTTC.

The chain couples TRBV28 to TRBJ1-3; TRBD1 might be the D (5 bases). Germline V gene data show CDR1 as MDHEN and CDR2 as SYDVKM. Trimming shortened V by 1 base and J by 2 bases, and 9 bases separated the two germline ends. CDR3 size: 15 residues. The CDR3 DNA is TGTGCCAGCAGTTTATTACAGGAAACTGGAAACACCATATATTTT. Translating gives CASSLLQETGNTIYF.

The rearrangement uses TRBV6-5 and TRBJ1-2; D remains unclear. CDR1 is MNHEY and CDR2 is SVGAGI in the germline V gene. Trimming cost V 0 bases and J 2 bases, with 10 bases left between them. This CDR3 spans 15 amino acids. CDR3 nucleotide sequence: TGTGCCAGCAGTTACTCGGGGAGCCTGAACTATGGCTACACCTTC. It translates to CASSYSGSLNYGYTF.

The rearrangement uses TRBV27 and TRBJ1-2, with a tentative D call TRBD1 (5 bases). Germline assignment: CDR1 MNHEY and CDR2 SMNVEV (reference sequence). CDR3 length: 14 amino acids. V was cut by 4 bases and J by 2 bases, with 11 bases left in between. CDR3 protein: CASSSGAGNYGYTF. The CDR3 coding sequence is TGTGCCAGCAGTTCTGGGGCCGGGAACTATGGCTACACCTTC.